The 3 T cell receptor beta chains presented below share a single source sample, sequenced in a study of siplizumab effects on memory and regulatory T cells (dated by TCRdb to about 2019). Preparation of the library involved the immunoSEQ multiplex PCR assay. The immuneACCESS repertoire file appears here via TCRdb, limited to in-frame rearrangements. These files lack a portion of the clones; in checked studies, under half of the deficit traces to unresolved V genes, and the cause of the others is not known. The sample table contains 85,000 to 90,000 clones; only one count was recorded for more than 80% of them. Approximately 15% of the sample lies in the top ten. The sample comprised CD4+ T cells sorted from blood. The origin of the receptors is a human donor in good health.

The chain has TRBV2 and TRBJ1-1; 7 positions agree with TRBD1. V shed 7 bases, J shed 3 bases, and the junction held 8 bases outside the gene matches. CDR3 length: 14 amino acids. In germline, CDR1 is SNHLY, CDR2 FYNNEI. CDR3 bases: TGTGCCAGCATCGCGGAGGGGGCAGACACTGAAGCTTTCTTT. This codes for CASIAEGADTEAFF.

The chain joins TRBV18 to TRBJ2-5; 9 bases fit TRBD2. The germline V gene encodes CDR1 KGHSH and CDR2 LQKENI. The CDR3 sequence is 12 residues long. Germline trimming cut 10 bases from V and 4 bases from J; bases unmatched to any gene: 4. CDR3 sequence (DNA): TGTGCCACAGCGGGAGGTGGAGAGACCCAGTACTTC. This encodes CATAGGGETQYF.

The chain couples TRBV6-5 to TRBJ1-1; D unclear. Looked up from germline, CDR1 is MNHEY and CDR2 is SVGAGI. V lost 2 bases, J lost 0 bases, and 7 bases lay in between. The length of the CDR3 is 14 residues. CDR3 bases: TGTGCCAGCAGTTACGGCAGGTTGAACACTGAAGCTTTCTTT. Translated, it gives CASSYGRLNTEAFF.